Listed below are T cell receptor beta chains from one sample, sequenced in a study of control samples from healthy donors and cancer patients. Produced via immunoSEQ multiplex PCR; TCRdb's table is partial and in-frame only. This table has about 410,000 clones, 90% appearing once. Sequencing used PBMCs. These receptors all come from a man between 40 and 49 years old with head and neck cancer. Both conserved end residues are trimmed from each CDR3.

j_gene	v_gene	len	CDR3aa
TRBJ1-1	TRBV10-3	11	AISESRGTEAF
TRBJ2-3	TRBV28	12	ASSFSSGADTQY
TRBJ1-5	TRBV18	15	ASSPDRPQTSNQPQH
TRBJ1-1	TRBV6-1	11	ASSERSGTEAF
TRBJ1-5	TRBV30	12	AWREDSSNQPQH
TRBJ2-3	TRBV11-3	15	ASSTNADYTGTDTQY
TRBJ2-1	TRBV5-1	11	ASSPLQGNLKF
TRBJ1-1	TRBV7-9	13	ASDPPAGRDTEAF
TRBJ2-6	TRBV5-1	15	ASSPTSGSSGANVLT
TRBJ1-4	TRBV28	12	ASHWAGTNEKLF
TRBJ1-5	TRBV10-3	14	AISDPDRPTGEPQH
NA	TRBV6-1	13	ASSDRTPLPYEQY
TRBJ1-2	TRBV5-5	13	ASSQRGADNYGYT
TRBJ1-5	TRBV5-5	12	ASSPGTGYQPQH
TRBJ2-1	TRBV6-1	14	ASSDPSVREGVKQF
TRBJ2-2	TRBV28	13	ASSSGTGATGELF
TRBJ2-3	TRBV7-3	13	ASSLTGSGADTQY
TRBJ1-2	TRBV27	12	ASSFQQGMGGYT
TRBJ2-2	TRBV6-4	13	ASSSSGSNTGELF
TRBJ2-2	TRBV30	13	AWSGTGGDTGELF